A selection of T cell receptor beta chains follows, all from one sample in a study of shared clonotypes between healthy human individuals. The protocol was immunoSEQ multiplex PCR, while the TCRdb copy is restricted to in-frame clones and leaves out a portion. The table includes around 700,000 clones, less than 85% detected once. The specimen was memory CD4+ T cells sorted from blood. These receptor sequences come from a woman in her twenties or thirties in good health. Each CDR3 is given with its conserved first and last residue. The D gene is left open where the match is weak. A clone size is listed for some rows: how often the clone was seen (once, few, many), or a class if it is expanded.

TRBJ1-1,-,TRBV21-1,-,TGTGCCAGCAGCCCCCAGGAGGTACGGAACACTGAAGCTTTCTTT,CASSPQEVRNTEAFF
TRBJ1-1,-,TRBV2,-,TGTGCCAGCAGTGAGGCCTCTTGGAAGAACACTGAAGCTTTCTTT,CASSEASWKNTEAFF
TRBJ1-1,TRBD1,TRBV6-1,-,TGTGCCAGCAGTGCGACAGGGGGCAGGACTGAAGCTTTCTTT,CASSATGGRTEAFF
TRBJ1-4,-,TRBV7-9,-,TGTGCCAGCAGCAAATCGGGACTCCGGGTAGGAGAAAAACTGTTTTTT,CASSKSGLRVGEKLFF
TRBJ1-1,-,TRBV7-9,-,TGTGCCAGCAGCTTATTATCTAGGAACACTGAAGCTTTCTTT,CASSLLSRNTEAFF
TRBJ2-7,TRBD2,TRBV4-1,-,TGCGCCAGCAGCCAACAGACCAGCGGGAGGGCCTTCTCCTACGAGCAGTACTTC,CASSQQTSGRAFSYEQYF
TRBJ1-5,TRBD1,TRBV10-3,few,TGTGCCATCAACAGGGGCTCGGGTCAGCCCCAGCATTTT,CAINRGSGQPQHF
TRBJ2-7,TRBD2,TRBV28,-,TGTGCCAGCAGTCGAATCGGACGGCCCGGGACTAGCGGGGACTACTACGAGCAGTACTTC,CASSRIGRPGTSGDYYEQYF
TRBJ2-7,-,TRBV18,once,TGTGCCAGCTCACCGTACGGGGGTGGGTCAAACTACGAGCAGTACTTC,CASSPYGGGSNYEQYF
TRBJ1-1,-,TRBV6-1,-,TGTGCCAGCAGTGAAGGGTTTGGACCGAACACTGAAGCTTTCTTT,CASSEGFGPNTEAFF
TRBJ1-5,-,TRBV6-6,-,TGTGCCAGCAGTTACTCCGGGCACAATCAGCCCCAGCATTTT,CASSYSGHNQPQHF
TRBJ2-1,TRBD1,TRBV18,-,TGTGCCAGCTCACCGGACAGGTCCTACAATGAGCAGTTCTTC,CASSPDRSYNEQFF
TRBJ1-5,TRBD1,TRBV2,-,TGTGCCAGCAGTAAAGAGGCAGGGGGTCCTCAGCCCCAGCATTTT,CASSKEAGGPQPQHF
TRBJ2-7,TRBD1,TRBV28,-,TGTGCCAGCAGTTTATTTGTGACAGGGTCCTCCTACGAGCAGTACTTC,CASSLFVTGSSYEQYF
TRBJ1-2,-,TRBV28,-,TGTGCCAGCAGGAGGGGCGGGGGCTTTGGCTACTATGGCTACACCTTC,CASRRGGGFGYYGYTF
TRBJ1-4,-,TRBV6-1,-,TGTGCCAGCAGTGCCCATGCGCGGGAAAAACTGTTTTTT,CASSAHAREKLFF
TRBJ1-2,-,TRBV28,-,TGTGCCAGCAGTTTGGGGGTTAACTATGGCTACACCTTC,CASSLGVNYGYTF
TRBJ2-7,TRBD1,TRBV19,few,TGTGCCAGTAGTAGAGCCGGGACAGGGACCCACGAGCAGTACTTC,CASSRAGTGTHEQYF
TRBJ2-7,TRBD2,TRBV28,-,TGTGCCAGCAGTTTGAGGCCTAGCGGGGCCTGGGAGCAGTACTTC,CASSLRPSGAWEQYF
TRBJ1-1,-,TRBV28,-,TGTGCCACCCTAGGATCGGCGGGCATTTCGGTCTCTTCTACTGAAGCTTTCTTT,CATLGSAGISVSSTEAFF
TRBJ1-1,-,TRBV19,-,TGTGCCAGTAGGACGGGACTCCTTTACGACACTGAAGCTTTCTTT,CASRTGLLYDTEAFF
TRBJ2-3,-,TRBV7-2,-,TGTGCCAGCAGCTTAGCTGGGGGAATCAGAACAGATACGCAGTATTTT,CASSLAGGIRTDTQYF
TRBJ2-1,-,TRBV25-1,-,TGTGCCAGCAGTGAGTCAAGACTAGTCTACGATGAGCAGTTCTTC,CASSESRLVYDEQFF
TRBJ2-1,-,TRBV7-9,-,TGTGCCAGCAGCCCACAGGGCCTCCCACTGGAGCAGTTCTTC,CASSPQGLPLEQFF
TRBJ2-2,-,TRBV28,-,TGTGCCAGCAGACAATTTAGGGTTCTGAACACCGGGGAGCTGTTTTTT,CASRQFRVLNTGELFF
TRBJ2-7,TRBD1,TRBV19,-,TGTGCCAGTACTGAAACCGGGACAGCCTCCTACGAGCAGTACTTC,CASTETGTASYEQYF
TRBJ2-5,TRBD1,TRBV5-1,-,TGCGCCAGCAGCTTGAGGACAGGGGGGAACCCAGAGACCCAGTACTTC,CASSLRTGGNPETQYF
TRBJ1-2,-,TRBV5-6,-,TGTGCCAGCAGCTTGGGACAAGCCGACGGCTACACCTTC,CASSLGQADGYTF
TRBJ1-5,-,TRBV30,-,TGTGCCTGGAGTGTAGGGAGCCGTGATCAGCCCCAGCATTTT,CAWSVGSRDQPQHF
TRBJ1-5,-,TRBV29-1,once,TGCAGCGTTATGTTGGGAGGGGGGGATCAGCCCCAGCATTTT,CSVMLGGGDQPQHF
TRBJ2-7,TRBD2,TRBV28,-,TGTGCCAGCAGTACACCGGGAGGGCTCTACGAGCAGTACTTC,CASSTPGGLYEQYF
TRBJ1-3,TRBD1,TRBV5-1,-,TGCGCCAGCAGCTGGGACAGGGCCATGGGCACCATATATTTT,CASSWDRAMGTIYF
TRBJ1-1,TRBD1,TRBV2,-,TGTGCCAGCTCCAGGGGGCTATGGACTGAAGCTTTCTTT,CASSRGLWTEAFF
TRBJ2-7,-,TRBV29-1,-,TGCAGCGTGAGGCAGGACTCCTACGAGCAGTACTTC,CSVRQDSYEQYF
TRBJ2-3,-,TRBV29-1,-,TGCAGCGCAACGCATACCAAGCAGTATTTT,CSATHTKQYF
TRBJ2-5,TRBD2,TRBV11-2,-,TGTGCCAGCAGGGGGACTAGCGGGACGGTGACCCAGTACTTC,CASRGTSGTVTQYF
TRBJ1-5,TRBD1,TRBV7-6,-,TGTGCCAGCAGCTTCCGGGACAGGGACATTAATTGGGATGGGCCCCAGCATTTT,CASSFRDRDINWDGPQHF
TRBJ2-1,-,TRBV7-2,-,TGTGCCAGCAGCTTATCGGTTATGAGCTCCTACAATGAGCAGTTCTTC,CASSLSVMSSYNEQFF
TRBJ1-1,-,TRBV10-2,-,TGCGCCACCCAAGGACCGCAGAACACTGAAGCTTTCTTT,CATQGPQNTEAFF
TRBJ1-5,-,TRBV4-1,-,TGCGCCAGCAGCCAAGTCGAGGGGCAAGGGCAGCCCCAGCATTTT,CASSQVEGQGQPQHF
TRBJ2-3,-,TRBV5-1,-,TGCGCCAGCAGCTTGGGGACTGGCGGTAACACAGATACGCAGTATTTT,CASSLGTGGNTDTQYF
TRBJ1-1,-,TRBV11-2,-,TGTGCCAGCAGCTTAGTTGCCGGTTACCCGAACACTGAAGCTTTCTTT,CASSLVAGYPNTEAFF
TRBJ1-3,-,TRBV30,-,TGTGCCTGGGACGAACACAGGGTTCCTGGAAACACCATATATTTT,CAWDEHRVPGNTIYF
TRBJ2-5,-,TRBV28,-,TGTGCCAGCAGGGGGGGGCACCAGGAGACCCAGTACTTC,CASRGGHQETQYF
TRBJ2-7,TRBD2,TRBV5-1,-,TGCGCCAGCAGCTACGGACTAGCGGGAGAGTCCTACGAGCAGTACTTC,CASSYGLAGESYEQYF
TRBJ2-7,-,TRBV11-2,-,TGTGCCAGCGGAGGGCGAGTGGGGGAGCAGTACTTC,CASGGRVGEQYF
TRBJ1-5,-,TRBV19,-,TGTGCCAGTAGATATACAGGTGGACGCAATCAGCCCCAGCATTTT,CASRYTGGRNQPQHF
TRBJ1-2,-,TRBV7-4,-,TGTGCCAGCAGCCTCGTGGTTAAGCCCTCCTTATCCCATGGCTACACCTTC,CASSLVVKPSLSHGYTF
TRBJ1-4,-,TRBV28,-,TGTGCCAGCAGTCCTCCAGGGGCTGATGAAAAACTGTTTTTT,CASSPPGADEKLFF
TRBJ1-2,TRBD1,TRBV27,-,TGTGCCAGCAGTTTATCGGCCAAGACAGGGATCTATGGCTACACCTTC,CASSLSAKTGIYGYTF
TRBJ2-3,TRBD1,TRBV2,-,TGTGCCAGCGACAGGGACCCCACAGATACGCAGTATTTT,CASDRDPTDTQYF
TRBJ2-7,-,TRBV5-1,-,TGCGCCAGTTCCGGGACTCAACACTACGAGCAGTACTTC,CASSGTQHYEQYF
TRBJ1-4,TRBD1,TRBV6-5,-,TGTGCCAGCAGTTACCAGGGGGTTTCGACTAATGAAAAACTGTTTTTT,CASSYQGVSTNEKLFF
TRBJ1-1,-,TRBV6-1,-,TGTGCCAGCAGCGAGTGGTCCCGGGGAGGCACTGAAGCTTTCTTT,CASSEWSRGGTEAFF